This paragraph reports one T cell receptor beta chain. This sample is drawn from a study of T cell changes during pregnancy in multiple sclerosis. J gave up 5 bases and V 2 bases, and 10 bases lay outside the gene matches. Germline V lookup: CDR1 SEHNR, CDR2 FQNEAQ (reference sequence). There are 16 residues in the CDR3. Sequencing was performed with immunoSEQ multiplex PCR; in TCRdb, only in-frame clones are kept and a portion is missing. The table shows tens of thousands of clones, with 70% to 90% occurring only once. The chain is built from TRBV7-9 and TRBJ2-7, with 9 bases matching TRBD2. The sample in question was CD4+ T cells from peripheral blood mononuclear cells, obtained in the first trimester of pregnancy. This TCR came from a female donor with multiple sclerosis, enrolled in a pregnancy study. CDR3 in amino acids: CASSLTRLADLNEQYF. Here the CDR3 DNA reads TGTGCCAGCAGCTTAACGCGACTAGCGGATCTGAACGAGCAGTACTTC.